This TCR beta chain was captured by sequencing in a study of memory CD8 T cells in hepatitis C reinfection. Study background: Chronic HCV followed reinfection in a couple of donors who cleared primary infection. Reinfection meant HCV RNA positivity after two negatives ≥60 days apart. Samples late or after reinfection came 12 to 24 weeks post-detection.

Time point described: late/post reinfection, 12 to 24 weeks after detection. TCR sequencing was done directly ex vivo on sorted cells, without expansion in vitro. Two donors provided sorted CD3+ CD8+ CD45RO- naive CD8 T cells at all three reinfection time points. Trimming cost V 3 bases and J 9 bases; bases outside gene matches: 6. CDR1 is SGHTA, CDR2 FQGNSA, per germline. The CDR3 totals 15 residues. This table comes from immunoSEQ multiplex PCR, and its TCRdb copy is limited to in-frame clones, with some not included. The data hold about 50,000 clones, with about 91% observed a single time. This chain links TRBV7-2 with TRBJ2-1, with 12 positions matching TRBD2. This receptor was identified in a man in his late teens or twenties with hepatitis C virus infection. Sequencing was done on a sample of naive CD8+ T cells sorted from blood. In DNA, the CDR3 is TGTGCCAGCAGCTTTCTAGCGGGGGGGCCTATTGAGCAGTTCTTC. This encodes CASSFLAGGPIEQFF.